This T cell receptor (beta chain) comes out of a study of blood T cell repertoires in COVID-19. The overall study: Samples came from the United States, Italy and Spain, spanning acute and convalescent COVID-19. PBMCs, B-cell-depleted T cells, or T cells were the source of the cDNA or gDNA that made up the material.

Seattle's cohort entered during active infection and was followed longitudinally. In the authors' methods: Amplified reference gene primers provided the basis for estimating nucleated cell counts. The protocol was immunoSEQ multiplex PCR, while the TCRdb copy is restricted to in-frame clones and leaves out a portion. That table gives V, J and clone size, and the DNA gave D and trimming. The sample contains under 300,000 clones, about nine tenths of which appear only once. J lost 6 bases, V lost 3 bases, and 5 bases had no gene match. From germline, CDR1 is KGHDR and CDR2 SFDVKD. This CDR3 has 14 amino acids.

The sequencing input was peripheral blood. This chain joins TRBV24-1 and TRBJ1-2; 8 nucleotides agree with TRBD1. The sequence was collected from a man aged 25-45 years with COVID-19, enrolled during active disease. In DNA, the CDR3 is TGTGCCACCAGTGATGCGGACAGGGTGGATGGCTACACCTTC. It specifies CATSDADRVDGYTF.